This T cell receptor (beta chain) was sequenced during a study of chemoradiotherapy in HPV16-positive cancers. The germline V gene encodes CDR1 SGHRS and CDR2 YFSETQ. V was clipped by 1 base and J by 1 base; unmatched bases: 7. The CDR3 sequence is 16 residues long. Method: immunoSEQ multiplex PCR; TCRdb's copy keeps in-frame clones and lacks some. This table holds 40,000 to 65,000 clones, roughly 90% found once. A note on this clone: What it binds is not known.

Study outcomes and limitations: During treatment, candidate HPV-specific clones and E7-related motifs expanded in tumor.

This receptor was identified in a human donor with HPV-associated anogenital cancer. The genes are TRBV5-1 and TRBJ1-1, with 7 bases identical to TRBD1. Material: blood, obtained from a patient who underwent chemoradiotherapy. The DNA for the CDR3 is TGCGCCAGCAGCTTGACAGGGGCAGGGGCGAACACTGAAGCTTTCTTT. It translates to CASSLTGAGANTEAFF.